Each of the 17 T cell receptor beta chains below was sequenced from the same sample in a study of T cells after yellow fever vaccination. In TCRdb, the 5' RACE reads were re-called with MiXCR into one record per CDR3 protein. In the table there are about 63,000 distinct CDR3 sequences, about 7.8% of which are singletons. Sequences were derived from CD8+ T cells sorted from PBMCs, sampled 15 days after the yellow fever booster vaccination. These receptors were collected from a man aged 30 to 39 who received the YFV17D yellow fever vaccine.

Comments on this clonotype: A much more abundant neighbour one base away suggests this may be a read error. This chain links TRBV4-3 with TRBJ2-1, with 10 bases aligning to TRBD2. The J call could be wrong; TRBJ2-7 is a better fit for the DNA end. Germline lookup yields CDR1 LGHNA and CDR2 YSLEER. CDR3 length equals 16 residues. This CDR3 is CASSQALAGAYNEQYF. The DNA of the CDR3 is TGCGCCAGCAGCCAAGCCCTAGCGGGAGCCTACAATGAGCAGTACTTC.

This clonotype was recorded at least ten times. The chain carries TRBV5-6 and TRBJ2-3; D gene unclear. Between the trimmed V and J ends, which lost 2 bases and 4 bases, there was a span of 5 bases. Germline loops: CDR1 SGHDT, CDR2 YYEEEE. This CDR3 region has 12 residues. The CDR3 loop is CASSFRPDTQYF. DNA of the CDR3: TGTGCCAGCAGCTTCCGGCCAGATACGCAGTATTTT.

At least ten counts were recorded for this clonotype. The chain couples TRBV7-9 to TRBJ2-1, with 9 bases identical to TRBD1. CDR1 is SEHNR, CDR2 FQNEAQ, per germline (reference sequence). The V gene end was trimmed by 11 bases and the J gene end by 5 bases; junction bases not matched to a gene: 13. CDR3 size: 15 residues. The CDR3 nucleotides read TGTGCCTCAACACCACCCGGGACAGGGAACAATGAGCAGTTCTTC. It encodes CASTPPGTGNNEQFF.

This clonotype was observed many times. The chain combines TRBV25-1 with TRBJ1-2, with no clear D. Per germline, CDR1 MGHDK and CDR2 SYGVNS. The CDR3 consists of 18 residues. Trimming pared 2 bases from V and 4 bases from J, leaving 23 bases between. The CDR3 here is CASSEGGDPGPGLYGYTF. As DNA, the CDR3 is TGTGCCAGCAGTGAAGGCGGGGATCCAGGCCCTGGCCTCTATGGCTACACCTTC.

This clonotype was recorded many times. This rearrangement joins TRBV6-2 or TRBV6-3 to TRBJ2-7; tentative D call: TRBD1 (6 bases). V gave up 2 bases and J gave up 5 bases, with 13 bases separating them. CDR3 length equals 14 residues. Germline V CDR1 and CDR2: MNHEY, SVGEGT. CDR3 in amino acids: CASSYTGHLNEQYF. CDR3 sequence (DNA): TGTGCCAGCAGTTACACGGGACACCTCAACGAGCAGTACTTC.

The chain combines TRBV27 with TRBJ1-4, with D possibly being TRBD1 (5 bases). Trimming took off 6 bases at V and 5 bases at J, with 16 bases between the two ends. The germline CDR1 and CDR2 sequences are MNHEY and SMNVEV (reference sequence). This CDR3 spans 15 amino acids. The CDR3 is CASSGDTGHNEKLFF. DNA for the CDR3: TGTGCCAGCAGCGGGGATACAGGCCACAATGAAAAACTGTTTTTT.

This clonotype was counted many times. The chain combines TRBV12-3 or TRBV12-4 with TRBJ2-7, with a possible D match to TRBD2 (6 bases). Deletions cut 5 bases from V and 0 bases from J, with 11 bases between. The CDR3 totals 14 residues. The CDR3 here is CASSGLFPSYEQYF. The CDR3 DNA is TGTGCCAGCAGTGGACTATTTCCCTCCTACGAGCAGTACTTC.

V and J are TRBV5-6 and TRBJ2-7; D is unresolved. The CDR3 spans 13 residues. CDR1 is SGHDT, CDR2 YYEEEE, per germline. Trimming took off 0 bases at V and 6 bases at J, with 10 bases between the two ends. The CDR3 reads CASSLGPLGEQYF. The DNA of the CDR3 is TGTGCCAGCAGCTTGGGGCCCCTTGGCGAGCAGTACTTC.

About this clonotype: The junction does not match germline at one end; this may be a read error. The chain has TRBV28 and TRBJ2-3; TRBD2 agrees at 11 bases. The germline V gene encodes CDR1 MDHEN and CDR2 SYDVKM. The CDR3 covers 16 residues. The CDR3, as DNA: TGTGCCAGCAGTGGGACTAGCGGATGGAGCACAGATACGCAGTGTTTT. It encodes CASSGTSGWSTDTQCF.

This clonotype occurred many times. The V and J genes are TRBV12-5 and TRBJ2-3, with D perhaps TRBD1 or TRBD2 (5 bases each). CDR1 and CDR2 (germline): LGHNT, FRNRAP. The CDR3 totals 15 residues. Trimming left V 3 bases short and J 2 bases short, with 12 bases between. For the CDR3, the DNA is TGTGCTAGTGGTTTCCCGGGACCCGACACAGATACGCAGTATTTT. Translated: CASGFPGPDTDTQYF.

Details on this clonotype: A single base separates this from a much larger clone, so it may be a read error. The V and J genes are TRBV20-1 and TRBJ2-5, with D possibly being TRBD2 (5 bases). The CDR3 spans 17 residues. Per germline, CDR1 DFQATT and CDR2 SNEGSKA (reference sequence). The CDR3 here is CSARGWDSERYHETQYF. The CDR3 DNA reads TGCAGTGCTAGAGGATGGGATAGCGAGAGGTACCATGAGACCCAGTACTTC.

At least ten counts were recorded for this clonotype. The rearrangement uses TRBV7-9 and TRBJ2-1; 8 nucleotides agree with TRBD2. The CDR3 runs to 14 residues. Germline CDR1 and CDR2: SEHNR and FQNEAQ (reference sequence). V shed 3 bases, J shed 7 bases, and the junction held 5 bases outside the gene matches. CDR3 in DNA: TGTGCCAGCAGCTTTACGGGAGGGGGAAATGAGCAGTTCTTC. Protein sequence: CASSFTGGGNEQFF.

This clonotype has a count of ten or more. The chain combines TRBV6-5 with TRBJ2-3; D unresolved. CDR1 is MNHEY and CDR2 is SVGAGI in the germline V gene. V lost 6 bases, J lost 0 bases, and 7 bases lay in between. The length of the CDR3 is 13 residues. The DNA of the CDR3 is TGTGCCAGCAGACTCGATAGCACAGATACGCAGTATTTT. This codes for CASRLDSTDTQYF.

This clonotype was recorded at least ten times. V is TRBV29-1 and J is TRBJ2-1, with a possible D match to TRBD1 (6 bases). CDR1 SQVTM and CDR2 ANQGSEA come from the germline V gene. The ends were cut back, 3 bases at V and 2 bases at J, with 14 bases in the middle. The length of the CDR3 is 15 residues. The CDR3 region is CSVERVTGPYNEQFF. CDR3 bases: TGCAGCGTTGAGCGGGTGACAGGACCCTACAATGAGCAGTTCTTC.

This clonotype has a single count. This could be a read error, since a much larger clone is one nucleotide away. The rearrangement uses TRBV7-2 and TRBJ2-7; the match to TRBD2 covers 14 bases. This CDR3 is 17 amino acids long. The ends lost 4 bases at V and 4 bases at J; junction bases unmatched: 9. Germline-derived CDR1 and CDR2 are SGHTA and FQGNSA. This chain's CDR3 is CASSSLGTSGRSYEQYF. The CDR3 DNA reads TGTGCCAGCAGCTCGCTCGGGACTAGCGGGAGAAGTTACGAGCAGTACTTC.

This clonotype was counted at least ten times. The genes are TRBV7-9 and TRBJ1-1; D possibly corresponds to TRBD1 (6 bases). The CDR3 spans 13 residues. The germline V gene encodes CDR1 SEHNR and CDR2 FQNEAQ (reference sequence). The V gene lost 10 bases and the J gene lost 1 base, with 13 bases spanning the gap. CDR3 protein: CATWTAGNTEAFF. DNA for the CDR3: TGTGCCACTTGGACAGCGGGGAACACTGAAGCTTTCTTT.

CDR3: CSDKGDRVRGDTQYF. CDR3 sequence (DNA): TGCAGCGACAAAGGGGACAGAGTAAGGGGAGATACGCAGTATTTT. This sequence joins TRBV29-1 and TRBJ2-3; 7 nucleotides align to TRBD1. Germline V gene data show CDR1 as SQVTM and CDR2 as ANQGSEA. V dropped 7 bases and J dropped 5; count of bases not matched to a gene: 15. The CDR3 has 15 residues.